These 32 T cell receptor beta chains were all obtained from the same sample, sequenced in a study of T cells in Graves' hyperthyroidism and ophthalmopathy. Amplification of TCR beta CDR3 regions was performed using RNA transcripts as template. A set of HTBI primers served as the primers for a first-round RT-PCR of the TCR CDR3. MiXCR was run by TCRdb on the multiplex PCR reads, yielding one entry per CDR3 protein. Of 200,000 to 250,000 distinct CDR3 sequences listed, roughly 17% are singletons. Source material: blood. Receptor source: a woman between 18 and 29 years old with Graves' ophthalmopathy.

This clonotype was counted ten times or more. The chain uses TRBV6-2 or TRBV6-3 and TRBJ2-5; 11 bases line up with TRBD2. Unmatched junction bases numbered 7, after V lost 6 bases and J lost 1 base. Germline loops: CDR1 MNHEY, CDR2 SVGEGT. The CDR3 is made up of 16 amino acids. This CDR3 reads CASRTPGLAAQETQYF. CDR3 in DNA: TGTGCCAGCAGAACTCCGGGACTAGCGGCCCAAGAGACCCAGTACTTC.

This clonotype has a count of ten or more. The chain is built from TRBV12-3 or TRBV12-4 and TRBJ1-3; D is perhaps TRBD1 (5 bases). With 6 bases removed from V and 4 bases from J, the gap between germline ends came to 19 bases. The CDR3 contains 16 residues. The CDR3 loop is CASRSWTGTVGNTIYF. The CDR3 nucleotides are TGTGCCAGCAGGTCCTGGACGGGGACGGTGGGAAACACCATATATTTT.

This clonotype was observed at least ten times. This chain joins TRBV11-2 and TRBJ2-7; D is ambiguous. The CDR3 has 13 amino acids. Germline V gives CDR1 SGHAT, CDR2 FQNNGV. Deletions cut 1 base from V and 2 bases from J, with 6 bases between. CDR3 coding DNA: TGTGCCAGCAGCTTAGCACGGACCTACGAGCAGTACTTC. Its protein product is CASSLARTYEQYF.

Many counts were recorded for this clonotype. For the CDR3, the DNA is TGTGCCAGCAGCTTGGACGGGAACTCCTACAATGAGCAGTTCTTC. This sequence encodes CASSLDGNSYNEQFF. The chain is built from TRBV5-5 and TRBJ2-1; D is possibly TRBD2 (5 bases). Germline CDR1 reads SGHKS; CDR2 reads YYEKEE (reference sequence). This CDR3 has 15 residues. V was clipped by 0 bases and J by 0 bases, with 7 bases between them. The full variable domain, in which reference TRBV5-5 and TRBJ2-1 provide the parts outside the CDR3, is DAGVTQSPTHLIKTRGQQVTLRCSPISGHKSVSWYQQVLGQGPQFIFQYYEKEERGRGNFPDRFSARQFPNYSSELNVNALLLGDSALYLCASSLDGNSYNEQFFGPGTRLTVL.

This clonotype was picked up many times. The chain employs TRBV24-1 and TRBJ2-5; 7 nucleotides line up with TRBD2. The germline V gene encodes CDR1 KGHDR and CDR2 SFDVKD. V lost 3 bases and J lost 5; bases outside the gene matches: 2. CDR3 length: 13 amino acids. The CDR3 loop reads CATSDAGVETQYF. The CDR3 nucleotides are TGTGCCACCAGTGATGCGGGGGTCGAGACCCAGTACTTC.

In this sample, this clonotype turned up many times. The chain recombines TRBV30 with TRBJ1-2, with D perhaps TRBD1 (5 bases). Trimming left V 4 bases short and J 7 bases short, with 7 bases between. CDR1 is GTSNPN and CDR2 is SVGIG in the germline V gene (reference sequence). This CDR3 has 10 residues. The CDR3 sequence is CAWNGGGYTF. DNA of the CDR3: TGTGCCTGGAACGGGGGTGGCTACACCTTC.

This clonotype occurred many times. The chain combines TRBV4-2 with TRBJ2-5; 9 bases are shared with TRBD2. Germline V gene sequence: CDR1 LGHNA, CDR2 YNFKEQ. The CDR3 consists of 17 residues. V trimming: 0 bases; J trimming: 2 bases; junction bases outside the gene matches: 7. DNA of the CDR3: TGTGCCAGCAGCCAAGATTTAGCGGGAGCGGGACAAGAGACCCAGTACTTC. This sequence encodes CASSQDLAGAGQETQYF.

This clonotype was found many times. V and J are TRBV28 and TRBJ1-5; the match to TRBD1 covers 7 bases. Germline CDR1 reads MDHEN; CDR2 reads SYDVKM. After removal of 5 bases from V and 2 bases from J, the junction contained 6 bases not matched to a gene. The CDR3 has 15 residues. The CDR3 nucleotides read TGTGCCAGCAGTCCAATTGGACAGGGCAATCAGCCCCAGCATTTT. Residues: CASSPIGQGNQPQHF.

This clonotype was detected many times. The CDR3 here is CASSQGGRVTGNTIYF. The CDR3 bases are TGTGCCAGCAGCCAAGGGGGACGGGTTACTGGAAACACCATATATTTT. The chain employs TRBV14 and TRBJ1-3; D is possibly TRBD1 (5 bases). V gave up 1 base and J gave up 2 bases, with 12 bases separating them. Germline V CDR1 and CDR2: SGHDN, FVKESK. This CDR3 region has 16 residues.

The rearrangement uses TRBV27 and TRBJ2-2, with TRBD2 matching over 8 bases. V lost 7 bases and J lost 6; bases outside the gene matches: 10. Germline CDR1 MNHEY, CDR2 SMNVEV (reference sequence). The CDR3 spans 15 residues. CDR3 nucleotide sequence: TGTGCCAGCAAGGCGGGACTAGTCCCACCCGGGGAGCTGTTTTTT. It is translated as CASKAGLVPPGELFF.

The chain employs TRBV10-1 and TRBJ2-7, with D unclear. Per germline, CDR1 WNHNN and CDR2 SYGVQD (reference sequence). The V gene lost 4 bases and the J gene lost 2 bases, with 9 bases spanning the gap. The CDR3 extends over 13 amino acids. The CDR3 sequence: CASSVGQTYEQYF. The CDR3 DNA reads TGCGCCAGCAGTGTCGGGCAGACCTACGAGCAGTACTTC.

This clonotype was seen only a few times. V and J are TRBV28 and TRBJ2-7, with 9 bases matching TRBD2. The germline V gene encodes CDR1 MDHEN and CDR2 SYDVKM. With V trimmed by 5 bases and J by 3 bases, 5 bases remained unmatched. This CDR3 is built from 14 residues. CDR3 bases: TGTGCCAGCAGTCGTCGTAGCGGGAGCTACGAGCAGTACTTC. Its protein product is CASSRRSGSYEQYF. Together with reference TRBV28 and TRBJ2-7, the CDR3 gives the full variable domain: DVKVTQSSRYLVKRTGEKVFLECVQDMDHENMFWYRQDPGLGLRLIYFSYDVKMKEKGDIPEGYSVSREKKERFSLILESASTNQTSMYLCASSRRSGSYEQYFGPGTRLTVT.

This clonotype was recorded at least ten times. The V gene is TRBV28, the J gene TRBJ2-3; D is ambiguous. The CDR3 is 16 amino acids. Germline CDR1 and CDR2: MDHEN and SYDVKM. Trimming removed 7 bases from V and 2 bases from J, with 19 bases in between. CDR3 nucleotides: TGTGCCAGCAAGTTGTCAATCGGACGAACCACAGATACGCAGTATTTT. Translated: CASKLSIGRTTDTQYF.

V and J are TRBV2 and TRBJ2-1; 11 bases match TRBD1. Germline V gene lookup returns CDR1 SNHLY and CDR2 FYNNEI. J lost 7 bases, V lost 7 bases, and 6 bases had no gene match. CDR3 length: 14 amino acids. CDR3 DNA: TGTGCCAGCAATGGACAGGGGGCGTGGAATGAGCAGTTCTTC. Protein product: CASNGQGAWNEQFF. Full variable domain (rest looked up from reference TRBV2 and TRBJ2-1): EPEVTQTPSHQVTQMGQEVILRCVPISNHLYFYWYRQILGQKVEFLVSFYNNEISEKSEIFDDQFSVERPDGSNFTLKIRSTKLEDSAMYFCASNGQGAWNEQFFGPGTRLTVL.

This clonotype was picked up many times. V usage is TRBV12-3 or TRBV12-4 and J usage is TRBJ1-1; D unresolved. Trimming cost V 3 bases and J 2 bases, with 16 bases left between them. This CDR3 spans 16 amino acids. The CDR3 DNA sequence: TGTGCCAGCAGTTTGGGTCGGGAGACCTCTAACACTGAAGCTTTCTTT. Protein product: CASSLGRETSNTEAFF.

The table lists this clonotype with many counts. The chain carries TRBV28 and TRBJ2-7; TRBD2 aligns across 10 bases. The junction had 2 bases not matched to a gene; V was cut back by 2 bases and J by 7 bases. Germline V lookup: CDR1 MDHEN, CDR2 SYDVKM. CDR3 length: 13 amino acids. The CDR3: CASSLVTSGEQYF. Here the CDR3 DNA reads TGTGCCAGCAGTTTAGTGACTAGCGGGGAGCAGTACTTC.

This clonotype showed up many times. V and J are TRBV18 and TRBJ1-2; D is ambiguous. V lost 3 bases to trimming and J lost 5 bases, with 25 bases between them. The CDR3 consists of 18 residues. CDR1 is KGHSH and CDR2 is LQKENI in the germline V gene. The CDR3 DNA is TGTGCCAGCTCACCGGTCCCCCAGGCCGTGGGAACGACGTATGGCTACACCTTC. Protein sequence: CASSPVPQAVGTTYGYTF. The full variable domain, rest sourced from reference TRBV18 and TRBJ1-2, is NAGVMQNPRHLVRRRGQEARLRCSPMKGHSHVYWYRQLPEEGLKFMVYLQKENIIDESGMPKERFSAEFPKEGPSILRIQQVVRGDSAAYFCASSPVPQAVGTTYGYTFGSGTRLTVV.

This clonotype has a count of ten or more. The CDR3 DNA reads TGCAGTGCTAGAGCCTACACAGGGAATATATATGGCTACACCTTC. It yields the protein CSARAYTGNIYGYTF. The chain couples TRBV20-1 to TRBJ1-2; a weak D match, TRBD1 (6 bases). The ends were cut back, 1 base at V and 5 bases at J, with 17 bases in the middle. The CDR3 has 15 amino acids. Germline V CDR1 and CDR2: DFQATT, SNEGSKA (reference sequence).

This clonotype showed up many times. The chain uses TRBV20-1 and TRBJ2-1; 7 positions match TRBD1. The CDR3 has 15 residues. Germline V gene lookup returns CDR1 DFQATT and CDR2 SNEGSKA (reference sequence). V lost 0 bases and J lost 6; bases outside the gene matches: 8. CDR3 residues: CSAREQGSFVNEQFF. The CDR3, as DNA: TGCAGTGCTAGAGAACAGGGGTCGTTTGTCAATGAGCAGTTCTTC.

This clonotype has a handful of counts. V gene TRBV4-1 combines with J gene TRBJ2-7; D may correspond to TRBD1 or TRBD2 (5 bases each). V dropped 0 bases and J dropped 2 bases, with 11 bases sitting between them. CDR1 is MGHRA and CDR2 is YSYEKL in the germline V gene. The CDR3 runs to 15 residues. This CDR3 is CASSQDPGPTYEQYF. DNA of the CDR3: TGCGCCAGCAGCCAAGACCCGGGGCCCACCTACGAGCAGTACTTC.

This clonotype was detected only a few times. The chain uses TRBV5-6 and TRBJ1-2; possibly TRBD1 for D (6 bases). The V end was cut by 0 bases, the J end by 6 bases, with 15 bases between. The CDR3 is made up of 15 amino acids. CDR1 is SGHDT and CDR2 is YYEEEE in the germline V gene. The CDR3 is CASSLGTATGDGYTF. The CDR3 DNA is TGTGCCAGCAGCTTGGGGACAGCCACGGGGGATGGCTACACCTTC.

This clonotype came up many times. J is TRBJ1-1 and V is TRBV28; the D is unclear. The CDR3 extends over 16 amino acids. The V gene's germline CDR1 is MDHEN and CDR2 SYDVKM. The V gene lost 6 bases and the J gene lost 1 base, with 18 bases spanning the gap. CDR3: CASRPGRGLSNTEAFF. DNA of the CDR3: TGTGCCAGCAGACCTGGAAGAGGTCTCTCGAACACTGAAGCTTTCTTT.

This clonotype was counted at least ten times. V is TRBV7-3 and J is TRBJ2-3, with 10 nucleotides matching TRBD2. CDR3 length: 17 amino acids. CDR1 and CDR2 (germline): SGHTA, FQGTGA. V trimming: 4 bases; J trimming: 5 bases; junction bases outside the gene matches: 12. The CDR3 DNA follows: TGTGCCAGCAGCTCAACCCAAGCGGGAGGGCCTTTAGATACGCAGTATTTT. Translated: CASSSTQAGGPLDTQYF.

The chain uses TRBV11-2 and TRBJ2-7, with 8 positions matching TRBD1. Germline CDR1 reads SGHAT; CDR2 reads FQNNGV. J gave up 6 bases and V 1 base, and 5 bases lay outside the gene matches. CDR3 length: 14 amino acids. The CDR3, as DNA: TGTGCCAGCAGCTTAGGGACAGGGCCGCGCGAGCAGTACTTC. Translation: CASSLGTGPREQYF.

This chain connects TRBV19 to TRBJ1-5; no clear D gene. Germline V lookup: CDR1 LNHDA, CDR2 SQIVND (reference sequence). CDR3 size: 15 residues. V gave up 7 bases and J gave up 0 bases, with 13 bases separating them. The CDR3 DNA reads as TGTGCCAGTAAAGTTACAGTTTATAGCAATCAGCCCCAGCATTTT. It codes for CASKVTVYSNQPQHF.

In its sample, this clonotype was seen a few times. The genes are TRBV28 and TRBJ2-5; 8 bases align to TRBD1. After removal of 7 bases from V and 3 bases from J, the junction contained 10 bases not matched to a gene. CDR3 length: 15 amino acids. Germline assignment: CDR1 MDHEN and CDR2 SYDVKM. Here the CDR3 reads CASTLGTGGKETQYF. The CDR3 nucleotides read TGTGCCAGCACCCTGGGAACAGGGGGAAAAGAGACCCAGTACTTC.

V gene TRBV3-1 combines with J gene TRBJ1-2; D is possibly TRBD1 (5 bases). The CDR3 is 16 amino acids. Germline V gene lookup returns CDR1 LGHDT and CDR2 YNNKEL (reference sequence). V was cut by 0 bases and J by 4 bases, with 15 bases left in between. CDR3 sequence reads: CASSQDLRPGFYGYTF. The CDR3 nucleotides are TGTGCCAGCAGCCAAGATCTCCGGCCAGGGTTCTATGGCTACACCTTC.

This clonotype was seen at least ten times. This sequence joins TRBV9 and TRBJ1-4; the D gene is possibly TRBD1 (6 bases). V was shortened by 3 bases and J by 0 bases, with 9 bases between the two germline ends. The CDR3 covers 15 residues. Germline-derived CDR1 and CDR2 are SGDLS and YYNGEE. The CDR3 reads CASSAGAATNEKLFF. CDR3 DNA: TGTGCCAGCAGCGCGGGGGCGGCAACTAATGAAAAACTGTTTTTT.

There are many counts of this clonotype. The chain has TRBV30 and TRBJ2-7; D gene uncertain. CDR1 GTSNPN and CDR2 SVGIG come from the germline V gene (reference sequence). V lost 3 bases, J lost 0 bases, and 9 bases lay in between. The CDR3 is 13 amino acids. CDR3 DNA sequence: TGTGCCTGGAGAACAGAGAGCTCCTACGAGCAGTACTTC. Its translation is CAWRTESSYEQYF. The whole variable domain, filled in from reference TRBV30 and TRBJ2-7, reads SQTIHQWPATLVQPVGSPLSLECTVEGTSNPNLYWYRQAAGRGLQLLFYSVGIGQISSEVPQNLSASRPQDRQFILSSKKLLLSDSGFYLCAWRTESSYEQYFGPGTRLTVT.

The V call is TRBV5-4, the J call TRBJ2-7, with 8 bases identical to TRBD2. V gave up 4 bases and J gave up 6 bases; unmatched junction bases: 9. CDR1 is SGHNT and CDR2 is YYREEE in the germline V gene (reference sequence). This CDR3 has 14 amino acids. This chain's CDR3 is CASSLNSGMGEQYF. The DNA for the CDR3 is TGTGCCAGCAGCCTTAATAGCGGGATGGGCGAGCAGTACTTC.

This clonotype was counted many times. This chain uses TRBV3-1 with TRBJ1-1; D gene uncertain. The germline V gene encodes CDR1 LGHDT and CDR2 YNNKEL (reference sequence). Trimming took 0 bases from V and 5 from J, leaving 16 bases between them. The length of the CDR3 is 16 residues. CDR3 DNA sequence: TGTGCCAGCAGCCAAGATTTACGCCTGAGACGTACTGAAGCTTTCTTT. The encoded protein is CASSQDLRLRRTEAFF. The full variable domain, with the rest looked up from reference TRBV3-1 and TRBJ1-1, is DTAVSQTPKYLVTQMGNDKSIKCEQNLGHDTMYWYKQDSKKFLKIMFSYNNKELIINETVPNRFSPKSPDKAHLNLHINSLELGDSAVYFCASSQDLRLRRTEAFFGQGTRLTVV.

This clonotype was recorded at least ten times. V gene TRBV12-3 or TRBV12-4 combines with J gene TRBJ2-7; TRBD1 aligns across 12 bases. With 5 bases clipped from V and 0 bases from J, the junction kept 8 bases outside the gene matches. The CDR3 covers 17 residues. CDR3 nucleotides: TGTGCCAGCAGTCAATGGGACAGGGGGCGAAGCTCCTACGAGCAGTACTTC. Its translation: CASSQWDRGRSSYEQYF.